This entry concerns a single T cell receptor (beta chain). What it binds is not known. The CDR3 has 13 residues. The V end was cut by 3 bases, the J end by 9 bases, with 14 bases between. CDR1 and CDR2 from the germline V gene are LNHNV and YYDKDF (reference sequence). This record belongs to a study of post-analysis software for immune sequencing data. Whole-study context: In terms of disease course, relapsing-remitting, secondary progressive and progressive-relapsing multiple sclerosis were included. Notes on the study in general: Normalized Chao1 diversity was significantly reduced in patients versus controls. Controls had lower frequencies than patients of a handful of TRBV segments, which included TRBV5-6, TRBV5-1 and TRBV20-1.

Tagging with unique molecular identifiers was a feature of the TCR beta cDNA libraries. TCRdb reprocessed the PCR reads with MiXCR, giving one entry per CDR3 protein. The table has more than 500,000 distinct CDR3 sequences, around 34% seen once. The sequence was obtained from a girl younger than 18 with multiple sclerosis. The chain combines TRBV15 with TRBJ1-1; perhaps TRBD1 as D (5 bases). What was sequenced was blood. This chain's CDR3 is CATSSVDSAKAFF. DNA for the CDR3: TGTGCCACCAGCAGTGTCGACAGCGCGAAAGCTTTCTTT.